What follows are 10 T cell receptor beta chains derived from one specimen sequenced in a study of cytomegalovirus exposure and HLA in healthy donors. With 60 Vbeta and 13 Jbeta primers, the PCR was carried out. Method: immunoSEQ multiplex PCR; TCRdb's copy keeps in-frame clones and lacks some. The sample has roughly 180,000 clones; more than 70% are singletons. Sequencing was carried out using PBMCs. The receptors come from a young man in good health and CMV-seronegative.

About this clone itself: The germline gene is not matched at one end of the junction; a read error may be the cause. CDR3 in DNA: TGTGCTAGCAGCTTAATCCCCATGACCAGGGTGGGAAACACCGGGGAGCTGTTTTTT. Translating gives CASSLIPMTRVGNTGELFF. The rearrangement uses TRBV7-7 and TRBJ2-2; D is perhaps TRBD1 (5 bases). Germline CDR1 and CDR2: SSHAT and FNYEAQ (reference sequence). The CDR3 spans 19 residues.

The chain recombines TRBV2 with TRBJ2-5; weak D call: TRBD2 (5 bases). Deletions cut 9 bases from V and 1 base from J, with 18 bases between. Germline V gives CDR1 SNHLY, CDR2 FYNNEI. CDR3 size: 15 residues. The CDR3: CASRDRVRLQETQYF. The DNA for the CDR3 is TGTGCCAGTCGGGATCGGGTGAGGCTCCAAGAGACCCAGTACTTC.

The CDR3 bases are TGTGCCAGCAGCTTAGGGACAGGGCACTACAATGAGCAGTTCTTC. This sequence encodes CASSLGTGHYNEQFF. The gene calls are TRBV11-3 and TRBJ2-1; 8 nucleotides agree with TRBD1. V gave up 1 base and J gave up 3 bases; unmatched junction bases: 2. Per germline, CDR1 SGHNT and CDR2 YENEEA. This CDR3 has 15 residues.

The V gene is TRBV5-4, the J gene TRBJ2-2; no clear D. The CDR3 runs 15 residues. The V end lost 2 bases, the J end lost 4 bases, and 12 bases lay between the germline ends. Germline V gives CDR1 SGHNT, CDR2 YYREEE (reference sequence). The CDR3 spells CASSLPSVGTGELFF. In DNA form, the CDR3 reads TGTGCCAGCAGCTTACCTAGTGTAGGCACCGGGGAGCTGTTTTTT.

The chain has TRBV18 and TRBJ2-7, with D possibly being TRBD2 (5 bases). The V and J ends lost 4 bases and 0 bases respectively, with 19 bases between them. The CDR3 is 17 residues long. Germline V CDR1 and CDR2: KGHSH, LQKENI. The CDR3: CASSQSTFSASSYEQYF. The CDR3 nucleotides read TGTGCCAGCTCACAAAGCACCTTTAGCGCAAGCTCCTACGAGCAGTACTTC.

The rearrangement links TRBV28 to TRBJ1-2; 8 bases match TRBD1. The V and J ends lost 6 bases and 4 bases, in that order; junction bases with no gene match: 4. Germline loops: CDR1 MDHEN, CDR2 SYDVKM. The CDR3 runs 13 residues. The CDR3 nucleotides read TGTGCCAGCAGCCCCGGGACAGGCTATGGCTACACCTTC. It translates to CASSPGTGYGYTF.

The genes are TRBV27 and TRBJ1-2; possible D gene TRBD1, 6 bases. There are 12 residues in the CDR3. Looked up from germline, CDR1 is MNHEY and CDR2 is SMNVEV (reference sequence). V was clipped by 4 bases and J by 5 bases, with 8 bases between them. The CDR3 DNA reads TGTGCCAGCAGTTCCAGGGGTTATGGCTACACCTTC. It encodes CASSSRGYGYTF.

The chain couples TRBV19 to TRBJ2-7; D perhaps matches TRBD1 (6 bases). CDR3 length: 14 amino acids. Germline V gene data show CDR1 as LNHDA and CDR2 as SQIVND (reference sequence). The germline V and J ends were trimmed by 3 bases and 2 bases, with 11 bases remaining between them. The CDR3 loop is CASSIGTLAYEQYF. The DNA for the CDR3 is TGTGCCAGTAGTATCGGGACACTGGCCTACGAGCAGTACTTC.

This chain links TRBV5-1 with TRBJ2-7; the D gene is possibly TRBD1 (5 bases). Germline lookup yields CDR1 SGHRS and CDR2 YFSETQ. V shed 0 bases and J shed 1 base, with 8 bases lying between them. CDR3 size: 14 residues. The CDR3 here is CASSLGPGSYEQYF. The CDR3 DNA reads as TGCGCCAGCAGCTTGGGCCCAGGGTCCTACGAGCAGTACTTC.

The rearrangement uses TRBV6-1 and TRBJ1-6; 10 bases map to TRBD1. The trim removed 1 base at V and 10 bases at J, leaving 7 bases unmatched. Per the germline V gene, CDR1 is MNHNS and CDR2 is SASEGT. The CDR3 contains 16 residues. The CDR3 loop is CASSEVGGTGDSPLHF. The CDR3 bases are TGTGCCAGCAGTGAAGTGGGAGGGACAGGGGACTCACCCCTCCACTTT.